These T cell receptor beta chains were read from a single sample in a study of blood T cell repertoires in COVID-19. Libraries were prepared by immunoSEQ multiplex PCR; TCRdb keeps only in-frame clonotypes and omits some of them. The data hold under 250,000 clones, with about 79% observed a single time. The sample consisted of PBMCs or T cells enriched from blood (not recorded which). These receptors all come from a woman aged 55-69 years who had recovered from COVID-19. The CDR3 runs from the conserved cysteine through the conserved F or W. Each record gives: D gene, V gene, clone size, J gene, CDR3 DNA, CDR3 protein. The D gene is left open where the match is weak. A row's size may be missing; if present it is once, few, many or a size class.

d_call: TRBD1; v_call: TRBV12-3/TRBV12-4; clone_size: NA; j_call: TRBJ1-2; cdr3_nt: TGTGCCAGCAGGAGGACAGGGGGAGACGGCTACACCTTC; cdr3_aa: CASRRTGGDGYTF
d_call: NA; v_call: TRBV5-6; clone_size: NA; j_call: TRBJ1-2; cdr3_nt: TGTGCCAGCAGCAGGGAGGCCGTCGGGGGTGGCTACACCTTC; cdr3_aa: CASSREAVGGGYTF
d_call: TRBD2; v_call: TRBV7-9; clone_size: NA; j_call: TRBJ2-1; cdr3_nt: TGTGCCAGCAGTCGGACTAGCGGGGAATACAATGAGCAGTTCTTC; cdr3_aa: CASSRTSGEYNEQFF
d_call: NA; v_call: TRBV5-1; clone_size: NA; j_call: TRBJ2-2; cdr3_nt: TGCGCCAGCAGCCAGGACAGTTCGCGCACCGGGGAGCTGTTTTTT; cdr3_aa: CASSQDSSRTGELFF
d_call: NA; v_call: TRBV7-6; clone_size: NA; j_call: TRBJ2-2; cdr3_nt: TGTGCCAGCAGTCGGGACATGGGGAACACCGGGGAGCTGTTTTTT; cdr3_aa: CASSRDMGNTGELFF
d_call: TRBD2; v_call: TRBV4-1; clone_size: NA; j_call: TRBJ2-1; cdr3_nt: TGCGCCAGCAGCCAAGATTCCGGCGGGAGTTCCTACAATGAGCAGTTCTTC; cdr3_aa: CASSQDSGGSSYNEQFF
d_call: TRBD2; v_call: TRBV10-3; clone_size: NA; j_call: TRBJ2-4; cdr3_nt: TGTGCCATCAGTGACATCGGGGGACTAGCTTCGAACATTCAGTACTTC; cdr3_aa: CAISDIGGLASNIQYF
d_call: TRBD1; v_call: TRBV19; clone_size: NA; j_call: TRBJ1-6; cdr3_nt: TGTGCCAGTAGTTCAGGGGGATCACCCCTCCACTTT; cdr3_aa: CASSSGGSPLHF
d_call: TRBD1; v_call: TRBV18; clone_size: NA; j_call: TRBJ1-4; cdr3_nt: TGTGCCAGCTCACCAAGTCCGGGACAGGTCAATGAAAAACTGTTTTTT; cdr3_aa: CASSPSPGQVNEKLFF
d_call: TRBD1; v_call: TRBV6-1; clone_size: NA; j_call: TRBJ1-2; cdr3_nt: TGTGCCAGCAGTGATCCCCGGAGGGGGCGAAGCTATGGCTACACCTTC; cdr3_aa: CASSDPRRGRSYGYTF
d_call: NA; v_call: TRBV14; clone_size: NA; j_call: TRBJ1-4; cdr3_nt: TGTGCCAGCAGCCAAGTCCCTTGGGGGCCTTCTAATGAAAAACTGTTTTTT; cdr3_aa: CASSQVPWGPSNEKLFF
d_call: TRBD1; v_call: TRBV29-1; clone_size: NA; j_call: TRBJ1-3; cdr3_nt: TGCAGCGTTCTGACAGGGGGGCATGGAAACACCATATATTTT; cdr3_aa: CSVLTGGHGNTIYF
d_call: NA; v_call: TRBV6-5; clone_size: NA; j_call: TRBJ2-7; cdr3_nt: TGTGCCAGCAGTTACGGCAGGGTCTCCTACGAGCAGTACTTC; cdr3_aa: CASSYGRVSYEQYF
d_call: TRBD2; v_call: TRBV6-6; clone_size: few; j_call: TRBJ2-5; cdr3_nt: TGTGCCAGCAGTTACCCAAGCGGGGGGGTACAAGAGACCCAGTACTTC; cdr3_aa: CASSYPSGGVQETQYF
d_call: NA; v_call: TRBV7-2; clone_size: few; j_call: TRBJ2-5; cdr3_nt: TGTGCCAGCAGCTTAGACGTTGGCAGGGTGGAGACCCAGTACTTC; cdr3_aa: CASSLDVGRVETQYF
d_call: NA; v_call: TRBV12-3/TRBV12-4; clone_size: NA; j_call: TRBJ1-5; cdr3_nt: TGTGCCAGCAGTTTACACGACACCCAGCCCCAGCATTTT; cdr3_aa: CASSLHDTQPQHF
d_call: NA; v_call: TRBV10-3; clone_size: NA; j_call: TRBJ2-2; cdr3_nt: TGTGCCATCAGTGAGCGGGGGACCGGGGAGCTGTTTTTT; cdr3_aa: CAISERGTGELFF
d_call: NA; v_call: TRBV14; clone_size: NA; j_call: TRBJ2-3; cdr3_nt: TGTGCCAGCAGCCAAGATCCTAGCATGCCCGGGGATACGCAGTATTTT; cdr3_aa: CASSQDPSMPGDTQYF
d_call: TRBD1; v_call: TRBV6-2/TRBV6-3; clone_size: NA; j_call: TRBJ1-5; cdr3_nt: TGTGCCAGCAGTAACCGGGACAGGGGGCTTTCAAATCAGCCCCAGCATTTT; cdr3_aa: CASSNRDRGLSNQPQHF
d_call: TRBD1; v_call: TRBV9; clone_size: NA; j_call: TRBJ1-6; cdr3_nt: TGTGCCAGCAGCGTAGAGGGACAGGCGGACTCACCCCTCCACTTT; cdr3_aa: CASSVEGQADSPLHF
d_call: TRBD2; v_call: TRBV2; clone_size: NA; j_call: TRBJ2-7; cdr3_nt: TGTGCCAGCATGAGGGGACTAGCGGGAGAAAAGCAGTACTTC; cdr3_aa: CASMRGLAGEKQYF
d_call: TRBD1; v_call: TRBV27; clone_size: few; j_call: TRBJ2-7; cdr3_nt: TGTGCCAGCAGCCGGGACAGCAGTTTCAAGCAGTACTTC; cdr3_aa: CASSRDSSFKQYF
d_call: TRBD1; v_call: TRBV6-2/TRBV6-3; clone_size: NA; j_call: TRBJ1-1; cdr3_nt: TGTGCCAGCATCCCCGGGACAGGGGTTGGTGAAGCTTTCTTT; cdr3_aa: CASIPGTGVGEAFF
d_call: TRBD1; v_call: TRBV10-1; clone_size: NA; j_call: TRBJ1-2; cdr3_nt: TGCGCCAGCAGTGGACAGGGAGGTGGCTACACCTTC; cdr3_aa: CASSGQGGGYTF
d_call: NA; v_call: TRBV18; clone_size: once; j_call: TRBJ1-4; cdr3_nt: TGTGCCAGCTCCCCAGTGGGCACCTTAAACGCCCCCAATGAAAAACTGTTTTTT; cdr3_aa: CASSPVGTLNAPNEKLFF
d_call: TRBD2; v_call: TRBV7-9; clone_size: NA; j_call: TRBJ2-3; cdr3_nt: TGTGCCAGCAGCCCTGGACTAGCCGCAGATACGCAGTATTTT; cdr3_aa: CASSPGLAADTQYF
d_call: TRBD1; v_call: TRBV7-6; clone_size: NA; j_call: TRBJ2-7; cdr3_nt: TGTGCCAGCAGCTCGTCCCGGGACAGGGCCGCGGACGAGCAGTACTTC; cdr3_aa: CASSSSRDRAADEQYF
d_call: TRBD1; v_call: TRBV18; clone_size: NA; j_call: TRBJ2-1; cdr3_nt: TGTGCCAGCTCACCCCGGGACAGGGAAATTGAGGAGCAGTTCTTC; cdr3_aa: CASSPRDREIEEQFF
d_call: NA; v_call: TRBV15; clone_size: NA; j_call: TRBJ1-4; cdr3_nt: TGTGCCACCAGCACCCGGACACTTAATGAAAAACTGTTTTTT; cdr3_aa: CATSTRTLNEKLFF
d_call: NA; v_call: TRBV11-2; clone_size: NA; j_call: TRBJ2-2; cdr3_nt: TGTGCCAGCAGCCCGCTGATCGGAGGGACCGGGGAGCTGTTTTTT; cdr3_aa: CASSPLIGGTGELFF
d_call: TRBD2; v_call: TRBV7-2; clone_size: NA; j_call: TRBJ2-7; cdr3_nt: TGTGCCAGCAGCCCGGGACTATATACCGACTACGAGCAGTACTTC; cdr3_aa: CASSPGLYTDYEQYF